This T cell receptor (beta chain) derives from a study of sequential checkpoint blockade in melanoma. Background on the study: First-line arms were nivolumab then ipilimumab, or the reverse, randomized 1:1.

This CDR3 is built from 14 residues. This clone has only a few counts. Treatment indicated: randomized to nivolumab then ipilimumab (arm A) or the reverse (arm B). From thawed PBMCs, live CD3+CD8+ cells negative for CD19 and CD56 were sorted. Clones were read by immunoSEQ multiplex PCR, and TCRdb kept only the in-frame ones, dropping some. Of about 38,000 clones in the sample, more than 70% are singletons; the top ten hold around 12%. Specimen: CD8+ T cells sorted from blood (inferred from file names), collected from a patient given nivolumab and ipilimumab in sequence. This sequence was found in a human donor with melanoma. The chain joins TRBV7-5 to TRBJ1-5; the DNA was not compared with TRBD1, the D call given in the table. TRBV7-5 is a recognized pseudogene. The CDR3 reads CARSPGGGNQPQHF. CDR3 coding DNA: TGTGCCAGAAGCCCAGGGGGAGGCAATCAGCCCCAGCATTTT.